This is a list of T cell receptor beta chains from one sample in a study of blood T cell repertoires in COVID-19. Sequenced by immunoSEQ multiplex PCR; TCRdb stores in-frame clones only, minus some. The table shows under 150,000 clones, with about 75% occurring only once. Sequenced: PBMCs or T cells enriched from blood (not recorded which). Receptors were obtained from a woman aged 45-59 years who had recovered from COVID-19. The CDR3 runs from the conserved cysteine through the conserved F or W. The order of the fields is V gene, clone size, D gene, J gene, CDR3 DNA, CDR3 protein. The D gene is left open where the match is weak. Size is omitted from some rows. Given values are once, few, many or a class for expanded clones.

V: TRBV5-5; size: .; D: .; J: TRBJ2-7; DNA: TGTGCCAGCAGCCCGGAGGTCGGGGAGAGCTCCTACGAGCAGTACTTC; CDR3: CASSPEVGESSYEQYF
V: TRBV21-1; size: few; D: .; J: TRBJ1-4; DNA: TGTGCCAGCAGCCTTGGGGATGGTTGGGACAGCTTAAATGAAAAACTGTTTTTT; CDR3: CASSLGDGWDSLNEKLFF
V: TRBV7-3; size: .; D: TRBD2; J: TRBJ2-2; DNA: TGTGCCAGCAGCCTCGATAGCGGGAGGAACACCGGGGAGCTGTTTTTT; CDR3: CASSLDSGRNTGELFF
V: TRBV9; size: .; D: .; J: TRBJ2-2; DNA: TGTGCCAGCAGCGTAGTGGGAGGTGGCACCGGGGAGCTGTTTTTT; CDR3: CASSVVGGGTGELFF
V: TRBV29-1; size: .; D: TRBD1; J: TRBJ1-1; DNA: TGCAGCGTCAAGGGACAGCAAAACACTGAAGCTTTCTTT; CDR3: CSVKGQQNTEAFF
V: TRBV20-1; size: .; D: .; J: TRBJ2-1; DNA: TGCAGTGCTATCACGGGATATGAGCAGTTCTTC; CDR3: CSAITGYEQFF
V: TRBV20-1; size: few; D: .; J: TRBJ1-2; DNA: TGCAGTGCTATACAGGGTGTGAGCTACACCTTC; CDR3: CSAIQGVSYTF
V: TRBV9; size: .; D: .; J: TRBJ1-3; DNA: TGTGCCAGCAGCGTAGAAATCACCGCGGCTGGAAACACCATATATTTT; CDR3: CASSVEITAAGNTIYF
V: TRBV7-9; size: .; D: .; J: TRBJ2-1; DNA: TGTGCCAGCAGTATTGCGGGGGCCGTAAATGAGCAGTTCTTC; CDR3: CASSIAGAVNEQFF
V: TRBV5-4; size: .; D: .; J: TRBJ2-7; DNA: TGTGCCAGCAGCTTGGACTTGACAGGAGAGTACGAGCAGTACTTC; CDR3: CASSLDLTGEYEQYF
V: TRBV18; size: .; D: .; J: TRBJ2-2; DNA: TGTGCCAGCTCACTGGATACAGCCAACACCGGGGAGCTGTTTTTT; CDR3: CASSLDTANTGELFF
V: TRBV5-5; size: .; D: .; J: TRBJ1-1; DNA: TGTGCCAGCAGCCGTGGGAATGGCGAGGGGGAGACTGAAGCTTTCTTT; CDR3: CASSRGNGEGETEAFF
V: TRBV11-3; size: few; D: TRBD1; J: TRBJ1-2; DNA: TGTGCCAGCAGCTACGGGACAGGGGACTATGGCTACACCTTC; CDR3: CASSYGTGDYGYTF
V: TRBV5-1; size: .; D: .; J: TRBJ1-3; DNA: TGCGCCAGCAGCTTGGCCAGTCGGCAGGGTGGTGGAAACACCATATATTTT; CDR3: CASSLASRQGGGNTIYF
V: TRBV19; size: .; D: TRBD1; J: TRBJ1-5; DNA: TGTGCCACCGCCGGGACAGGGCCGAATCAGCCCCAGCATTTT; CDR3: CATAGTGPNQPQHF
V: TRBV7-6; size: .; D: TRBD1; J: TRBJ2-2; DNA: TGTGCCAGCAGCTTAGGGGCAGGGGGAATAAACACCGGGGAGCTGTTTTTT; CDR3: CASSLGAGGINTGELFF
V: TRBV7-9; size: .; D: .; J: TRBJ2-7; DNA: TGTGCCAGCAGCTTATTTAATAGCGCCGACGAGCAGTACTTC; CDR3: CASSLFNSADEQYF
V: TRBV30; size: .; D: TRBD1; J: TRBJ1-1; DNA: TGTGCCTGGGGGAGGCGGCCGGGACAGGGGAAAGTTTTCTTT; CDR3: CAWGRRPGQGKVFF
V: TRBV4-2; size: .; D: .; J: TRBJ1-2; DNA: TGTGCCAGCAGCCCGCGGTGGCGCGGTACTAACTATGGCTACACCTTC; CDR3: CASSPRWRGTNYGYTF
V: TRBV6-2/TRBV6-3; size: .; D: .; J: TRBJ2-2; DNA: TGTGCCAGCAGTTACAGCGCGGTCGGGGGCACCGGGGAGCTGTTTTTT; CDR3: CASSYSAVGGTGELFF
V: TRBV7-3; size: .; D: TRBD1; J: TRBJ2-6; DNA: TGTGCCAGCAGCTACTTACGGACAGGGGGCCTTTCTGGGGCCAACGTCCTGACTTTC; CDR3: CASSYLRTGGLSGANVLTF
V: TRBV18; size: .; D: .; J: TRBJ1-6; DNA: TGTGCCAGCTCACCACCGGAGGGGGGGAACTCACCCCTCCACTTT; CDR3: CASSPPEGGNSPLHF
V: TRBV9; size: .; D: .; J: TRBJ2-2; DNA: TGTGCCAGCAGCGTAGATCCCCTTTTGAACACCGGGGAGCTGTTTTTT; CDR3: CASSVDPLLNTGELFF
V: TRBV28; size: .; D: .; J: TRBJ1-1; DNA: TGTGCCAGCAGTTTATCCAACTACGAAGCTTTCTTT; CDR3: CASSLSNYEAFF